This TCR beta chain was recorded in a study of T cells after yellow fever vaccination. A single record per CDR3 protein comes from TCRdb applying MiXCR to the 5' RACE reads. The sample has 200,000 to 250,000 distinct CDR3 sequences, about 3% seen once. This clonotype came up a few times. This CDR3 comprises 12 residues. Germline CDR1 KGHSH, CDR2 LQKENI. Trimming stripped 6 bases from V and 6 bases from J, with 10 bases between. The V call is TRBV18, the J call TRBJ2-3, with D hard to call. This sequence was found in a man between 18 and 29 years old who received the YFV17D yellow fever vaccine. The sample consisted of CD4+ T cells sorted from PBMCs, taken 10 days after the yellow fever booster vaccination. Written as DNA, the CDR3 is TGTGCCAGCTCGTTTCAATTGGATACGCAGTATTTT. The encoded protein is CASSFQLDTQYF.